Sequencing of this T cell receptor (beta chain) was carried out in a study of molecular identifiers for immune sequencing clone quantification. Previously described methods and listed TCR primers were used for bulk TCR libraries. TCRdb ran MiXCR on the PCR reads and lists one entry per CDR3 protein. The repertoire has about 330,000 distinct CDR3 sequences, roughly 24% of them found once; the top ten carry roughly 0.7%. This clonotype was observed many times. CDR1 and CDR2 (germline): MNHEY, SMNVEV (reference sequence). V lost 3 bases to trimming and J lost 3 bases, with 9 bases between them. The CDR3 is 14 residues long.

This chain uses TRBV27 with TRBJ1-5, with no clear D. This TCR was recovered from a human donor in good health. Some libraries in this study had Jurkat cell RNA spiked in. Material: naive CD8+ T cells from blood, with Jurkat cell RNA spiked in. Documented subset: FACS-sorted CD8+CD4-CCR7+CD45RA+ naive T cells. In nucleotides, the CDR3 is TGTGCCAGCAGTTTGATCGGAGCCAATCAGCCCCAGCATTTT. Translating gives CASSLIGANQPQHF.